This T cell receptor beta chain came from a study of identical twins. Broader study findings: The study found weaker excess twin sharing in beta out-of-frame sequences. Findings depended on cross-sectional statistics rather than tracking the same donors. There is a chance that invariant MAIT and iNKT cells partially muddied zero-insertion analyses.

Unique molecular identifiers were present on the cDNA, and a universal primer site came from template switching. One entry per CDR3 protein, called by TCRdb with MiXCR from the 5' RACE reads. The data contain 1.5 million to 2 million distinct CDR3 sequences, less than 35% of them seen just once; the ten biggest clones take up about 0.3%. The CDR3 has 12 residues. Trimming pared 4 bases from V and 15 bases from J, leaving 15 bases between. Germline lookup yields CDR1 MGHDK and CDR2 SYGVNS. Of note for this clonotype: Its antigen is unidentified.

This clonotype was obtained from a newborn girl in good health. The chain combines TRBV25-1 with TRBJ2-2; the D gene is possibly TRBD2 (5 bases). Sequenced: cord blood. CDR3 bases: TGTGCCAGCAGTGTCTCCGAGGGTCCATTGTTTTTT. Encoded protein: CASSVSEGPLFF.